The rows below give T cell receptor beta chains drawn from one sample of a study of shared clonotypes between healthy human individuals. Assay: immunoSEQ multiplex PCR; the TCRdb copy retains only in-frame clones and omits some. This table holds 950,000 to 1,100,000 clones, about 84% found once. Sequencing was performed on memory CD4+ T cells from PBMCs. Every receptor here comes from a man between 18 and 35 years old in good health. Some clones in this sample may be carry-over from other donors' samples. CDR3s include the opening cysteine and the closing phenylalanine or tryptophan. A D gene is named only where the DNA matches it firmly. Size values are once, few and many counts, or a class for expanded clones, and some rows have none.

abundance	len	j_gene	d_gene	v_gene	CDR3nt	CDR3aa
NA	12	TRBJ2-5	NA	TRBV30	TGTGCCCAAGGGCGGACCAGGGAGACCCAGTACTTC	CAQGRTRETQYF
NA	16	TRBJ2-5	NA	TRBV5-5	TGTGCCAGCAGCTTGTCAGGGAGACCAACTATAGAGACCCAGTACTTC	CASSLSGRPTIETQYF
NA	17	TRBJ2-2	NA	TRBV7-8	TGTGCCAGCAGCTTATATCATGGCGGGACGAACACCGGGGAGCTGTTTTTT	CASSLYHGGTNTGELFF
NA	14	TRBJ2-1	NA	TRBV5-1	TGCGCCAGCAGCTTGGGGACAAGTTACAATGAGCAGTTCTTC	CASSLGTSYNEQFF
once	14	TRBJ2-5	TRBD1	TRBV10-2	TGCGCCACCTCTCTAAACAGGGGGCCGGAGACCCAGTACTTC	CATSLNRGPETQYF
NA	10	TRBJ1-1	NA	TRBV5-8	TGTGCCAGCAGGGGAACTGAAGCTTTCTTT	CASRGTEAFF
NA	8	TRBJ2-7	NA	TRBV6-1	TGTGCCAGCAGTGGATGGCAATTC	CASSGWQF
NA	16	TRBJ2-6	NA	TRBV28	TGTGCCAGCAGTACCCTGAGGGCGACTGGGGCCAACGTCCTGACTTTC	CASSTLRATGANVLTF
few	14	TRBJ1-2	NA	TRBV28	TGTGCCAGCAGCTCCACCCGACACGGAGGTGGCTACACCTTC	CASSSTRHGGGYTF
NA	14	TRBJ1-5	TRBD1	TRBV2	TGTGCCAGCAGTTCGGACAGGAACAATCAGCCCCAGCATTTT	CASSSDRNNQPQHF
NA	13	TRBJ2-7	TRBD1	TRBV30	TGTGCCTGGGCCGGGACAGGGATCTACGAGCAGTACTTC	CAWAGTGIYEQYF
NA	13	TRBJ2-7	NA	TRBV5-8	TGTGCCAGCAGCTTGGGCCAAAATTACGAGCAGTACTTC	CASSLGQNYEQYF
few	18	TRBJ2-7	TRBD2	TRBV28	TGTGCCAGCAGCTCTACTCTAGGACTAGCGGGAGTTGCTAACGAGCAGTACTTC	CASSSTLGLAGVANEQYF
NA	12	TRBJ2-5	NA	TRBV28	TGTGCCAGCAAGGAGGCTCAAGAGACCCAGTACTTC	CASKEAQETQYF
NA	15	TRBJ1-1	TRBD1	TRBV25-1	TGTGCCAGCAGTGAACTAGGACAGGCGGTTTCTGAAGCTTTCTTT	CASSELGQAVSEAFF
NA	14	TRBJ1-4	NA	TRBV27	TGTGCCAGCAGTTGGGCCTCGGAAAGTGAAAAACTGTTTTTT	CASSWASESEKLFF
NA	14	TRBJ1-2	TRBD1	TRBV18	TGTGCCAGCTCATCCGGACAGGTAGACTATGGCTACACCTTC	CASSSGQVDYGYTF
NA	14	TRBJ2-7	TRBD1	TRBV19	TGTGCCAGTAGTACTAGCTGGACAGGGAACGAGCAGTACTTC	CASSTSWTGNEQYF
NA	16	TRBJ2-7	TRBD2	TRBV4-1	TGCGCCAGCAGTCGCACGCACGGGACTACGCCCTACGAGCAGTACTTC	CASSRTHGTTPYEQYF
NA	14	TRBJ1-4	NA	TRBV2	TGTGCCAGCAGGTCCTTGGGGCTAGCTGAAAAACTGTTTTTT	CASRSLGLAEKLFF
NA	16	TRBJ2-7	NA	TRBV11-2	TGTGCCAGCAGCGCCCATCGGACGGGAAGCTCCTACGAGCAGTACTTC	CASSAHRTGSSYEQYF
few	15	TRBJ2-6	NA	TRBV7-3	TGTGCCAGCAGCTTAGTAGGCTCTGGGGCCAACGTCCTGACTTTC	CASSLVGSGANVLTF
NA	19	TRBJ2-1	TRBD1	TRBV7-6	TGTGCCAGCACCGAGACAGGGACAGGTCGAAGTTCATACGGCAATGAGCAGTTCTTC	CASTETGTGRSSYGNEQFF
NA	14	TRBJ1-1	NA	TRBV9	TGTGCCAGCAGCGTCGCGCCAGGGGCCACTGAAGCTTTCTTT	CASSVAPGATEAFF
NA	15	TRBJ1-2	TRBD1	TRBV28	TGTGCCAGCAGGAACCCCTTGGGACAGGGAGATGGCTACACCTTC	CASRNPLGQGDGYTF
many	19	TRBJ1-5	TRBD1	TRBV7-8	TGTGCCAGCAGCTTAGCAAGTTTGTTAAGGACAGGGGGTAATCAGCCCCAGCATTTT	CASSLASLLRTGGNQPQHF
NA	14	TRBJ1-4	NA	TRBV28	TGTGCCAGCAGTTTAAGTGGAGGGAATGAAAAACTGTTTTTT	CASSLSGGNEKLFF
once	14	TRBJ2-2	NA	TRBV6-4	TGTGCCAGCAGCTATTCCAGGTCCGCCGGGGAGCTGTTTTTT	CASSYSRSAGELFF
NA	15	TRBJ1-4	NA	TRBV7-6	TGTGCCAGCAGCTTAGCCTCTGCAACTAATGAAAAACTGTTTTTT	CASSLASATNEKLFF
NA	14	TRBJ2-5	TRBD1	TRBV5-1	TGCGCCAGCGGCATTGGGACAGGGGGCGAGACCCAGTACTTC	CASGIGTGGETQYF
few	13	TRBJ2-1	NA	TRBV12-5	TGTGCTAGTGGTTTGAGGGAGTTTAGCGAGCAGTTCTTC	CASGLREFSEQFF
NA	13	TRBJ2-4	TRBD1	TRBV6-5	TGTGCCAGCAGTCAGACAGGGACCAACATTCAGTACTTC	CASSQTGTNIQYF
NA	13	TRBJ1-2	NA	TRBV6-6	TGTGCCAGCAGTTCCCAGGTCACCTATGGCTACACCTTC	CASSSQVTYGYTF
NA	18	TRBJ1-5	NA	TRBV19	TGTGCCAGTAGTATCGGCCTGGGGTATGGGATGAGCAATCAGCCCCAGCATTTT	CASSIGLGYGMSNQPQHF
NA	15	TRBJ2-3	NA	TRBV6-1	TGTGCCAGCAGTGAAGCGCTTTCAGGCACAGATACGCAGTATTTT	CASSEALSGTDTQYF
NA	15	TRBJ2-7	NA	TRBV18	TGTGCCAGCTCACCATCCGGGGGCTCCTCCTACGAGCAGTACTTC	CASSPSGGSSYEQYF
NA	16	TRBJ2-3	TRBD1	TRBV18	TGTGCCAGCTCACCACCGAGGCAGGGGGGCACAGATACGCAGTATTTT	CASSPPRQGGTDTQYF
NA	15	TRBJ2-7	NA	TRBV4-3	TGCGCCAGCAGCCAAGATAACAGGTTAGAAGGGGAGCAGTACTTC	CASSQDNRLEGEQYF
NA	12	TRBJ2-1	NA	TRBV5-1	TGCGCCAGCAGCTCACTAGACAATGAGCAGTTCTTC	CASSSLDNEQFF
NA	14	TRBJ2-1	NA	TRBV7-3	TGTGCCAGCAGCTTAAAAGGCGCTAACAATGAGCAGTTCTTC	CASSLKGANNEQFF
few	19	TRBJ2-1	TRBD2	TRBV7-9	TGTGCCAGCAGCCTTCAACTAGCGGAGGTCCCCCGCTACTACAATGAGCAGTTCTTC	CASSLQLAEVPRYYNEQFF
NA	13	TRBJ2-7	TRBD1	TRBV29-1	TGCAGCGTTGAAGTAAGGTCAGGGGGCAAGCAGTACTTC	CSVEVRSGGKQYF
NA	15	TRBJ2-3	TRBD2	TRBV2	TGTGCCAGTGGAGGGTCTAGCGGAGCCACAGATACGCAGTATTTT	CASGGSSGATDTQYF
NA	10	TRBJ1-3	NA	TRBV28	TGTGCCAGCAGTCAGAACACCATATATTTT	CASSQNTIYF
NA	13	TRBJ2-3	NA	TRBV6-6	TGTGCCAGCAGTCCCAGGGGGGTGGGCCAGCAGTATTTT	CASSPRGVGQQYF